Reported below is one T cell receptor (beta chain). Its antigen is undetermined. Primed by a sample-barcoded 5' primer and a J-beta primer mix, a second PCR proceeded for 7 to 11 cycles. TCRdb reprocessed the 5' RACE reads via MiXCR and lists one record per CDR3 protein. The sample yields 1.8 million or so distinct CDR3 sequences, 30% to 40% seen once. The sample originates from a study of blood T cells in healthy people across ages. Study-level points and caveats: Leaving the PBMCs unsorted stopped any conclusive comparison of naive versus antigen-experienced cells.

The CDR3 has 14 residues. The V end was cut by 4 bases, the J end by 5 bases, with 18 bases between. Germline-derived CDR1 and CDR2 are DFQATT and SNEGSKA (reference sequence). Each donor was a healthy Caucasian individual from Russia, aged roughly 6 to 90. The sequencing sample was made of blood. V is TRBV20-1 and J is TRBJ2-7; tentative D call: TRBD1 (5 bases). The TCR comes from a human donor in good health. CDR3 sequence reads: CSAMGRRGTHEQYF. Here the CDR3 DNA reads TGCAGTGCTATGGGGCGACGCGGAACCCACGAGCAGTACTTC.